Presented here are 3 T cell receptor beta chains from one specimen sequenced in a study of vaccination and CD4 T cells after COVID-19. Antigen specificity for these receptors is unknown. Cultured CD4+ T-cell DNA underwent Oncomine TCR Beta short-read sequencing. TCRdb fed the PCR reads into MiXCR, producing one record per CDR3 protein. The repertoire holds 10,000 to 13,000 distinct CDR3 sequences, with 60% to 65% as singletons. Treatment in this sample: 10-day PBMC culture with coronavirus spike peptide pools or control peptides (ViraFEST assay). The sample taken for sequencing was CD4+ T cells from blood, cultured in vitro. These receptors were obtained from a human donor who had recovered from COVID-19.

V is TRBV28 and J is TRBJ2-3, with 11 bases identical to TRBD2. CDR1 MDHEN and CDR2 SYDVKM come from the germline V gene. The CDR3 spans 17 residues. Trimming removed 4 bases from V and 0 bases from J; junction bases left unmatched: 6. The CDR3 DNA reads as TGTGCCAGCAGTTCGGGGACTAGCGGTCCTAGCACAGATACGCAGTATTTT. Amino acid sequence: CASSSGTSGPSTDTQYF.

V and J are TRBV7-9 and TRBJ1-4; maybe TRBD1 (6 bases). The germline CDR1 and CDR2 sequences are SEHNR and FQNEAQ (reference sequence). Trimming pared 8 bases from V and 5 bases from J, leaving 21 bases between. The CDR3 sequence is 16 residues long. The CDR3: CASDSPGAGENEKLFF. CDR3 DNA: TGTGCCAGCGATTCGCCAGGGGCCGGCGAAAATGAAAAACTGTTTTTT.

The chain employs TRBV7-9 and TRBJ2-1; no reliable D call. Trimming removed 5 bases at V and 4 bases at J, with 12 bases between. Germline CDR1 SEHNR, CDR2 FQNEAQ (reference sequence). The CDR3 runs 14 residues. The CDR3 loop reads CASSPSPFYNEQFF. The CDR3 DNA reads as TGTGCCAGCAGCCCTAGTCCCTTTTACAATGAGCAGTTCTTC.